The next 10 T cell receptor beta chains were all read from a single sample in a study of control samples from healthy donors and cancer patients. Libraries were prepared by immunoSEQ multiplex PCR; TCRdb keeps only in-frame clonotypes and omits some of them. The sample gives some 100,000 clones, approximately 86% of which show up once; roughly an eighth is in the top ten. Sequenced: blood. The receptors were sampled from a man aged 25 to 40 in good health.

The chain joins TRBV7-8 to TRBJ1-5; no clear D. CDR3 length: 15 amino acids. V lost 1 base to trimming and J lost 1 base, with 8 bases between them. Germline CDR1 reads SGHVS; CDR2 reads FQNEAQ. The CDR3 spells CASSLEVESNQPQHF. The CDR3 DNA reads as TGTGCCAGCAGCTTAGAGGTAGAGAGCAATCAGCCCCAGCATTTT.

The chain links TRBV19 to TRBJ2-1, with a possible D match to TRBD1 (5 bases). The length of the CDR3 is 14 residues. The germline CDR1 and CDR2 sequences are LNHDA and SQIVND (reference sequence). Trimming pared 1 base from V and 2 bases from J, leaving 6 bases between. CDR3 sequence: CASSIGRAYNEQFF. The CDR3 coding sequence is TGTGCCAGTAGTATAGGCAGGGCCTACAATGAGCAGTTCTTC.

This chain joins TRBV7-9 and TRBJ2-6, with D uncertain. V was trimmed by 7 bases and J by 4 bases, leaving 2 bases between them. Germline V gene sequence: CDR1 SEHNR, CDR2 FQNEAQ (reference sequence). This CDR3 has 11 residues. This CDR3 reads CASTGANVLTF. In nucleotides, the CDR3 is TGTGCCAGCACCGGGGCCAACGTCCTGACTTTC.

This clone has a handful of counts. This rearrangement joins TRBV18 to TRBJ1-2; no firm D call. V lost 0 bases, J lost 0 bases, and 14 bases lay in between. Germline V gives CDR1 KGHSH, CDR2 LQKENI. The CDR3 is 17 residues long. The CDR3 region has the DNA TGTGCCAGCTCACCACCAGGGATAGTCGCAGCTAACTATGGCTACACCTTC. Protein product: CASSPPGIVAANYGYTF.

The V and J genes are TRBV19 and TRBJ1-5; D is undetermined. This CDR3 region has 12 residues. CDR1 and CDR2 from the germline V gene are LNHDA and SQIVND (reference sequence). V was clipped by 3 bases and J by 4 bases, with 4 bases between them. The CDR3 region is CASSIRNQPQHF. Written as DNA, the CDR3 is TGTGCCAGTAGTATCCGAAATCAGCCCCAGCATTTT.

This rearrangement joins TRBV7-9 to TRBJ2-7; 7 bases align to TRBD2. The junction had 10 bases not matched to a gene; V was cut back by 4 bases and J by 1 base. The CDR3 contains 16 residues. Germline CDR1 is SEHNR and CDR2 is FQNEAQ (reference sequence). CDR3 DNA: TGTGCCAGCAGCTCCTTGCGGGAGACCTTGTCCTACGAGCAGTACTTC. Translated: CASSSLRETLSYEQYF.

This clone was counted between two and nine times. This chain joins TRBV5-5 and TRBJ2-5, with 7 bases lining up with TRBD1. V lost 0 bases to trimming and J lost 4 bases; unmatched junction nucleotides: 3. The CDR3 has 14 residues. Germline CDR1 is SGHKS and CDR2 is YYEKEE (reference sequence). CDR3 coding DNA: TGTGCCAGCAGCTTGGATCCAGGGGGAGAGACCCAGTACTTC. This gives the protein CASSLDPGGETQYF.

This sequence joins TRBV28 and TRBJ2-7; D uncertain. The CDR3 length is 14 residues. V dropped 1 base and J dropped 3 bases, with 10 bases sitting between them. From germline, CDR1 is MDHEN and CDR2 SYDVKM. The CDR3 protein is CASSLSDGRYEQYF. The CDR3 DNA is TGTGCCAGCAGTTTATCGGACGGGCGCTACGAGCAGTACTTC.

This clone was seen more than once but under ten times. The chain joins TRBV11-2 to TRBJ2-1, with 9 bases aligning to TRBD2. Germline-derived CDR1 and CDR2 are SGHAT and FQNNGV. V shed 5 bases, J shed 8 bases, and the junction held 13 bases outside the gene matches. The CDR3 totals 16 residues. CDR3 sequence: CASSPQAGGLGYEQFF. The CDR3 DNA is TGTGCCAGCAGCCCCCAAGCGGGAGGCTTGGGCTATGAGCAGTTCTTC. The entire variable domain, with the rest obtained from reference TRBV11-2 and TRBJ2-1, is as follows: EAGVAQSPRYKIIEKRQSVAFWCNPISGHATLYWYQQILGQGPKLLIQFQNNGVVDDSQLPKDRFSAERLKGVDSTLKIQPAKLEDSAVYLCASSPQAGGLGYEQFFGPGTRLTVL.

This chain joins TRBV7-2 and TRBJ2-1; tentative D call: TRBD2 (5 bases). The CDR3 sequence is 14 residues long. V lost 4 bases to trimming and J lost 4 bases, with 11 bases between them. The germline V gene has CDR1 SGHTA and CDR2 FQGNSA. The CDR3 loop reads CASSSRAGYNEQFF. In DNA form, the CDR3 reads TGTGCCAGCAGCTCTCGGGCGGGTTACAATGAGCAGTTCTTC.